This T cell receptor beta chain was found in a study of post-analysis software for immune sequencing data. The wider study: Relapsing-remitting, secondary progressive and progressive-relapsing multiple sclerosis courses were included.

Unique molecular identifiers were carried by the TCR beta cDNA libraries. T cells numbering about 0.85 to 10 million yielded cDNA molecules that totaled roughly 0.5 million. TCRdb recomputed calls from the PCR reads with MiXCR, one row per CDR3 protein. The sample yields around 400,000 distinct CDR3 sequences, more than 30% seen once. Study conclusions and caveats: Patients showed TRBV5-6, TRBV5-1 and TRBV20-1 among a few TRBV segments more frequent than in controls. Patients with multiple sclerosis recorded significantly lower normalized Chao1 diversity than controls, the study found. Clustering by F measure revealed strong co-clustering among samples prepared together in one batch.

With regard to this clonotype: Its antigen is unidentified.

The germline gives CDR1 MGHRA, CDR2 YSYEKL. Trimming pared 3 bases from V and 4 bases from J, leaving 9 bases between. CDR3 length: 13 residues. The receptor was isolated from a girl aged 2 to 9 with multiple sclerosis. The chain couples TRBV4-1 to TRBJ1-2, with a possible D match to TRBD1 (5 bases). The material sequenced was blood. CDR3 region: CASSQTASYGYTF. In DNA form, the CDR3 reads TGCGCCAGCAGCCAGACAGCCTCCTATGGCTACACCTTC.